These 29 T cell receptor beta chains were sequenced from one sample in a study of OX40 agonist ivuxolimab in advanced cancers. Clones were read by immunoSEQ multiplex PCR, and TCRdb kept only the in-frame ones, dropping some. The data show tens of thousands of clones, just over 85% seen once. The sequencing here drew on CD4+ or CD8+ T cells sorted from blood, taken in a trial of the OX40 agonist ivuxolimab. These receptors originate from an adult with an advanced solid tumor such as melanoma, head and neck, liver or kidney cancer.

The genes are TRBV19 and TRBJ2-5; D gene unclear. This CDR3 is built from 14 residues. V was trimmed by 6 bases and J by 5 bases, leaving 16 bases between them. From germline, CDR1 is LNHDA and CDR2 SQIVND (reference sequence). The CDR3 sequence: CASSMGPGVETQYF. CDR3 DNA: TGTGCCAGTAGCATGGGCCCAGGCGTTGAGACCCAGTACTTC.

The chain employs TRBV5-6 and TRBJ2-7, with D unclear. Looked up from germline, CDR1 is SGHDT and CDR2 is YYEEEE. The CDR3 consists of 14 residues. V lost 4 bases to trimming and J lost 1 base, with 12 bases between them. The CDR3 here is CASSPYSRSYEQYF. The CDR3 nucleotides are TGTGCCAGCAGCCCCTATTCCCGGTCCTACGAGCAGTACTTC.

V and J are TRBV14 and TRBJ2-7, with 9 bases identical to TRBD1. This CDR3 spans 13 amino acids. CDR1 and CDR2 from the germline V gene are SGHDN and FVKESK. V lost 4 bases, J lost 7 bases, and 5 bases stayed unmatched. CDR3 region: CASSRDRALEQYF. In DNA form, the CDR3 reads TGTGCCAGCAGCCGGGACAGGGCTCTGGAGCAGTACTTC.

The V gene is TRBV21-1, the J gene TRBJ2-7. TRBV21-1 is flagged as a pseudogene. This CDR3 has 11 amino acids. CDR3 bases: TGTGCCAGCAGCACGACCGGAGAGCAGTACTTC. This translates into CASSTTGEQYF.

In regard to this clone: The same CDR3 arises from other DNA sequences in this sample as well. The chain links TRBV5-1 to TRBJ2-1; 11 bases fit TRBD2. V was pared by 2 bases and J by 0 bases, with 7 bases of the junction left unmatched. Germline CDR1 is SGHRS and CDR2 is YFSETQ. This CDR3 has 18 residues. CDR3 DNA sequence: TGCGCCAGCAGCTTCCTAGCGGGGGGCCATAGCTCCTACAATGAGCAGTTCTTC. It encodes CASSFLAGGHSSYNEQFF.

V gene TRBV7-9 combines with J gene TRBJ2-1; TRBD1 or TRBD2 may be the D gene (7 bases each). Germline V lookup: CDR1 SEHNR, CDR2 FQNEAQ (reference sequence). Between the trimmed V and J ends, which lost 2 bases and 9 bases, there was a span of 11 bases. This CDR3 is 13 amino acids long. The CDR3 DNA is TGTGCCAGCAGCTTACTCAGGGGGGGTGAGCAGTTCTTC. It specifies CASSLLRGGEQFF.

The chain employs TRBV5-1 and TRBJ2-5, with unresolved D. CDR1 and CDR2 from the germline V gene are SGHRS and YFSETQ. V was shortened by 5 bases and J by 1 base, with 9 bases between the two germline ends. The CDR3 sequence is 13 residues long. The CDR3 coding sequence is TGCGCCAGCAGGTCAGTCTTCCAAGAGACCCAGTACTTC. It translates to CASRSVFQETQYF.

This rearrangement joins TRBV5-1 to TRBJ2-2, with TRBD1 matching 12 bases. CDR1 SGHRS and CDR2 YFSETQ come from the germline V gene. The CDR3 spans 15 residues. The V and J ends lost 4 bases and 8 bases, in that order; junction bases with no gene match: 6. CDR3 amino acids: CASSNRDRGPGELFF. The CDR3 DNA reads TGCGCCAGCAGCAACCGGGACAGGGGGCCGGGGGAGCTGTTTTTT.

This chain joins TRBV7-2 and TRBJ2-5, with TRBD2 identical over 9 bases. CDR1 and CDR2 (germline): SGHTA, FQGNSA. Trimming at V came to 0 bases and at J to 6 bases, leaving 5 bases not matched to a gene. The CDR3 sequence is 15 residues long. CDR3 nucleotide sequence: TGTGCCAGCAGCTTAGCGAGGACTAGCGTACAGACCCAGTACTTC. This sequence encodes CASSLARTSVQTQYF.

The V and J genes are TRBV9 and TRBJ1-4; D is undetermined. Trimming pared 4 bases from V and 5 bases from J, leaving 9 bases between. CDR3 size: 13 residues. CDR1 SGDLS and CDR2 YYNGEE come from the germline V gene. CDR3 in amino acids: CASSLRINEKLFF. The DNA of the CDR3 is TGTGCCAGCAGCTTGCGTATCAATGAAAAACTGTTTTTT.

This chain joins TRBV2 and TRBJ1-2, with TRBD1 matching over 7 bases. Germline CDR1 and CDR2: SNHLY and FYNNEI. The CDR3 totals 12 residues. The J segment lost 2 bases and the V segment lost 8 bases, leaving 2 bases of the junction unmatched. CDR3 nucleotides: TGTGCCAGCCCGGGACAGAACTATGGCTACACCTTC. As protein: CASPGQNYGYTF.

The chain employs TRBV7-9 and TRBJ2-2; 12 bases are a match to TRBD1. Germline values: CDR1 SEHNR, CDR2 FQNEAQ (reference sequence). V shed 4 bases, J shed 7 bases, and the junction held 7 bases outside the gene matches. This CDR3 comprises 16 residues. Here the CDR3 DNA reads TGTGCCAGCAGCTCTTTGGGACAGGGGGCGAGCGGGGAGCTGTTTTTT. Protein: CASSSLGQGASGELFF.

The CDR3 loop reads CASSLGMIAGEGIDTQYF. CDR3 nucleotide sequence: TGTGCCAGCAGCCTGGGAATGATAGCGGGAGAGGGCATAGATACGCAGTATTTT. The chain couples TRBV7-3 to TRBJ2-3; TRBD2 agrees at 9 bases. CDR3 length equals 18 residues. CDR1 SGHTA and CDR2 FQGTGA come from the germline V gene. The junction had 17 bases not matched to a gene; V was cut back by 5 bases and J by 5 bases. The whole variable domain, remainder taken from reference TRBV7-3 and TRBJ2-3, is GAGVSQTPSNKVTEKGKYVELRCDPISGHTALYWYRQSLGQGPEFLIYFQGTGAADDSGLPNDRFFAVRPEGSVSTLKIQRTERGDSAVYLCASSLGMIAGEGIDTQYFGPGTRLTVL.

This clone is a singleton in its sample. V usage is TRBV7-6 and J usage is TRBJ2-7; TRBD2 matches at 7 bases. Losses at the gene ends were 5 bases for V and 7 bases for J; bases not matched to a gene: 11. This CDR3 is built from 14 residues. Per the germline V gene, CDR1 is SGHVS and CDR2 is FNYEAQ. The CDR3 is CASSLRTGEGEQYF. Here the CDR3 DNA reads TGTGCCAGCAGCCTAAGGACGGGGGAGGGGGAGCAGTACTTC.

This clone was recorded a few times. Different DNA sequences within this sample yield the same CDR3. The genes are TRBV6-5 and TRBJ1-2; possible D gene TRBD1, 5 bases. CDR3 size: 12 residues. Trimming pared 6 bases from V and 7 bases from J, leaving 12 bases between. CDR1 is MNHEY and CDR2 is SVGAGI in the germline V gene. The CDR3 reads CASRLQGFGYTF. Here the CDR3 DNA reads TGTGCCAGCAGACTTCAGGGATTTGGCTACACCTTC.

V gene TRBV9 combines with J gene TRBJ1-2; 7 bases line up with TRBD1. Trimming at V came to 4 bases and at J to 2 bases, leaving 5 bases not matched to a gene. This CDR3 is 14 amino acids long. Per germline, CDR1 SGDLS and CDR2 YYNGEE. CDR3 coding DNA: TGTGCCAGCAGCCCCGGGACAGCAAACTATGGCTACACCTTC. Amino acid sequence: CASSPGTANYGYTF.

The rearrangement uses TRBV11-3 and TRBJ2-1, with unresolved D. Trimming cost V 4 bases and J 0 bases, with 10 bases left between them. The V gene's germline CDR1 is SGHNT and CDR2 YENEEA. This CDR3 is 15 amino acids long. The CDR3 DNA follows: TGTGCCAGCAGCTCCGGGCAGCCCTCCTACAATGAGCAGTTCTTC. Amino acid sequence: CASSSGQPSYNEQFF.

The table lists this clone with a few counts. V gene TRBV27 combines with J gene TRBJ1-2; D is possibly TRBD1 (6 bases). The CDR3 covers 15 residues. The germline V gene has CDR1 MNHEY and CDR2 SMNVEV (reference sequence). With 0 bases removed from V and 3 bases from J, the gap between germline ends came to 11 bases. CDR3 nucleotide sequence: TGTGCCAGCAGTTTATCAGTCAGGGGAGACTATGGCTACACCTTC. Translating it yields CASSLSVRGDYGYTF.

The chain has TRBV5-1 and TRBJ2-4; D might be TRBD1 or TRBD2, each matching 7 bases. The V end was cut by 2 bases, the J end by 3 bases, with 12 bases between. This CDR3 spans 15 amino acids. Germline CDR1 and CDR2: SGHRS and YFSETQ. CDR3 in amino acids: CASSLTGEGKNIQYF. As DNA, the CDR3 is TGCGCCAGCAGCTTAACAGGGGAGGGCAAAAACATTCAGTACTTC.

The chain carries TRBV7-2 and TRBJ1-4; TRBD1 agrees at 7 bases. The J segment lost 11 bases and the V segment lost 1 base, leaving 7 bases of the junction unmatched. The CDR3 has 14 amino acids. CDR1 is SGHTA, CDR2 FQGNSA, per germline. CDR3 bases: TGTGCCAGCAGCTTAGAAGGGACAGAGAAGAAACTGTTTTTT. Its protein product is CASSLEGTEKKLFF.

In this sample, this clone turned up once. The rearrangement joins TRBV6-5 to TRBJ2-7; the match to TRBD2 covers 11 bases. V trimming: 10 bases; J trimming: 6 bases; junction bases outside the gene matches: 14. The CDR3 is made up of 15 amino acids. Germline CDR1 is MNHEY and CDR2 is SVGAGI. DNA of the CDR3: TGTGCCACCAAACGAACTAGCGGGAGAAATTCCGAGCAGTACTTC. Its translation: CATKRTSGRNSEQYF.

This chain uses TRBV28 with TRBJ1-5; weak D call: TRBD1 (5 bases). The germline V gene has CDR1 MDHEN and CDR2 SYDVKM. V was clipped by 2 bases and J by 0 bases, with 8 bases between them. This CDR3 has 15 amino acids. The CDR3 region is CASSLGAYSNQPQHF. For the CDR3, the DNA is TGTGCCAGCAGTTTAGGGGCGTATAGCAATCAGCCCCAGCATTTT.

CDR3 sequence: CASRAGPAWSNQPQHF. The CDR3 DNA reads as TGTGCCAGCAGGGCCGGGCCCGCATGGAGCAATCAGCCCCAGCATTTT. V is TRBV2 and J is TRBJ1-5; no definite D call. The CDR3 is 16 residues long. Germline CDR1 reads SNHLY; CDR2 reads FYNNEI. V dropped 6 bases and J dropped 1 base, with 16 bases sitting between them. Complete variable domain (other parts from reference TRBV2 and TRBJ1-5): EPEVTQTPSHQVTQMGQEVILRCVPISNHLYFYWYRQILGQKVEFLVSFYNNEISEKSEIFDDQFSVERPDGSNFTLKIRSTKLEDSAMYFCASRAGPAWSNQPQHFGDGTRLSIL.

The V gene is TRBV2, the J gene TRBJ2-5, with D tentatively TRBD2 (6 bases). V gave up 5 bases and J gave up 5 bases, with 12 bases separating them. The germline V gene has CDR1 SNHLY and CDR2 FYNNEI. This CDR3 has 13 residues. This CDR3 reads CASSRLESETQYF. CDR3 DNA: TGTGCCAGCAGTCGACTAGAGTCGGAGACCCAGTACTTC.

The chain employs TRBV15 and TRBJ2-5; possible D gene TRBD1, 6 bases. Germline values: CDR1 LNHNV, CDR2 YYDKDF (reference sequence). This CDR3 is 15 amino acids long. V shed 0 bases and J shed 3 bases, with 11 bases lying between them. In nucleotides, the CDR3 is TGTGCCACCAGCAGAGATAGGGGACAAGAAGAGACCCAGTACTTC. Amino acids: CATSRDRGQEETQYF.

CDR3 DNA: TGTGCCAGCAGTGACCCGGGACATAGTGCGTTGTTTTTT. Protein sequence: CASSDPGHSALFF. V gene TRBV25-1 combines with J gene TRBJ2-2, with D maybe TRBD1 (6 bases). From germline, CDR1 is MGHDK and CDR2 SYGVNS. The CDR3 runs 13 residues. V lost 3 bases to trimming and J lost 15 bases, with 17 bases between them.

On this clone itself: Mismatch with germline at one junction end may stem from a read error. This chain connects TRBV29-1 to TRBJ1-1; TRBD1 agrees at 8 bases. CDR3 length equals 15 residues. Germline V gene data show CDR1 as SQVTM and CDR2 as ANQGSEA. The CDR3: CSVERDRTMNAEAFF. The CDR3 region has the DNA TGCAGCGTTGAGAGGGACAGGACTATGAACGCTGAAGCTTTCTTT.

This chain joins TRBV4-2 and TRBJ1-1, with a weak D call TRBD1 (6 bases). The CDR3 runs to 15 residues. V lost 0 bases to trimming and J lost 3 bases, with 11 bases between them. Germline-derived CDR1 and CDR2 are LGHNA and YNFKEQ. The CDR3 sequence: CASSQDNRAYTEAFF. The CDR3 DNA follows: TGTGCCAGCAGCCAAGATAACAGGGCCTACACTGAAGCTTTCTTT.

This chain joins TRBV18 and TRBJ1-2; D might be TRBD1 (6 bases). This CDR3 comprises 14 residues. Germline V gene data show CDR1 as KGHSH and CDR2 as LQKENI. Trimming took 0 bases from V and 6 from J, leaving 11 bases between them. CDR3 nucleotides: TGTGCCAGCTCACCACCGAAGGGGGTCGATGGCTACACCTTC. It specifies CASSPPKGVDGYTF.